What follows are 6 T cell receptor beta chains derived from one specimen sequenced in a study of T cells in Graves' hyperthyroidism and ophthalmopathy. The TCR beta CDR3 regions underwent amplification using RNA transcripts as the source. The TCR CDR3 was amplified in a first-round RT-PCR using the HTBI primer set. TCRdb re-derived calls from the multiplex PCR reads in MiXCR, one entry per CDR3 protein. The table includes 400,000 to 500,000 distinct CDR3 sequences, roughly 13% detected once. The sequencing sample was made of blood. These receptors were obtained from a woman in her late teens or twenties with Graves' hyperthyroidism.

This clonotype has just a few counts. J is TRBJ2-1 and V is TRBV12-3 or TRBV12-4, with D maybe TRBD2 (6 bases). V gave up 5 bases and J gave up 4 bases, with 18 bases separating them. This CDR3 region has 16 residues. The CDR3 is CASSPLGLAEYNEQFF. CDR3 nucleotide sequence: TGTGCCAGCAGTCCCTTAGGGTTAGCGGAATACAATGAGCAGTTCTTC.

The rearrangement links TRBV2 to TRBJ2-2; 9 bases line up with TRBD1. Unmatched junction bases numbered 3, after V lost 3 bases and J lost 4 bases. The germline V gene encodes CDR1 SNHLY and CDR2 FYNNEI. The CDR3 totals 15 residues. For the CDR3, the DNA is TGTGCCAGCAGTGAGGGACAGGGACTCACCGGGGAGCTGTTTTTT. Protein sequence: CASSEGQGLTGELFF.

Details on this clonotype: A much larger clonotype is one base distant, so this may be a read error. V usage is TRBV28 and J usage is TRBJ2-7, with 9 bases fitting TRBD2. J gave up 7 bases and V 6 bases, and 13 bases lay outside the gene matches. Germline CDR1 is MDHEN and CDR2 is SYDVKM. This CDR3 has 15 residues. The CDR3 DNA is TGTGCCAGCAGCTCCAGGACTAGCGAGAGTATGGAGCAGTACTTC. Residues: CASSSRTSESMEQYF.

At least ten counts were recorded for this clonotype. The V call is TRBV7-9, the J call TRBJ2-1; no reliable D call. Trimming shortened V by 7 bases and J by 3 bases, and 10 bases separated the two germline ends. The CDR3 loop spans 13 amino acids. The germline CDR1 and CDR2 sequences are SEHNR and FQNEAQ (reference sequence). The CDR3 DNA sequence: TGTGCCAGCACCTCGCCCGGCTACAATGAGCAGTTCTTC. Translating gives CASTSPGYNEQFF.

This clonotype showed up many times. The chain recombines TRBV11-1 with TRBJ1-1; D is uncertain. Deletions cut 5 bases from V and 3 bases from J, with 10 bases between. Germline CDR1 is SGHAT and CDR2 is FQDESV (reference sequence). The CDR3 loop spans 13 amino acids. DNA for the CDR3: TGTGCCAGCAGCCCTGACAAGGACACTGAAGCTTTCTTT. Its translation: CASSPDKDTEAFF.

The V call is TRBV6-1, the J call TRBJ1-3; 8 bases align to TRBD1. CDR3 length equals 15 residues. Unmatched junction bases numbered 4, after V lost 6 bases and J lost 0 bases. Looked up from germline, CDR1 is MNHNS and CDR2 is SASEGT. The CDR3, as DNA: TGTGCCAGCAGACAGACAGGGGCCTCTGGAAACACCATATATTTT. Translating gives CASRQTGASGNTIYF.